This T cell receptor (beta chain) was sequenced for a study of blood T cell repertoires in COVID-19. Looking at the study overall: Sites in the United States, Italy and Spain provided acute and convalescent COVID-19 samples. PBMCs, B-cell-depleted T cells, or T cells provided the cDNA or gDNA that made up the material.

Source study methods: It was from reference gene primer amplification that nucleated cell counts were estimated. Repertoires were generated with immunoSEQ multiplex PCR, while TCRdb's copy carries only in-frame clones and drops some. The D gene and trimming were derived from the DNA, and the V and J assignments and clone size from that table. This sample has just over 650,000 clones, with 85% to 90% found just once. Sequenced input: peripheral blood. The source of this sequence is a woman younger than 35 with acute or convalescent COVID-19.

The DNA of the CDR3 is TGTGCCAGCAGCTTGGCGAGTTACGGACTTGAAGCTTTCTTT. This translates into CASSLASYGLEAFF. The rearrangement joins TRBV5-6 to TRBJ1-1, with D unclear. Germline CDR1 is SGHDT and CDR2 is YYEEEE. V was clipped by 0 bases and J by 7 bases, with 13 bases between them. The length of the CDR3 is 14 residues. Variable domain in full (rest from reference TRBV5-6 and TRBJ1-1): DAGVTQSPTHLIKTRGQQVTLRCSPKSGHDTVSWYQQALGQGPQFIFQYYEEEERQRGNFPDRFSGHQFPNYSSELNVNALLLGDSALYLCASSLASYGLEAFFGQGTRLTVV.